The rows below give T cell receptor beta chains drawn from one sample of a study of blood T cells in healthy people across ages. TCRdb independently ran MiXCR on the 5' RACE reads; one entry per CDR3 protein. The repertoire holds 1.5 million to 2 million distinct CDR3 sequences, 28% seen once, with 7.7% in the top ten. Sequenced: blood. The receptors originated from a woman aged 30 to 39 in good health. Each CDR3 is given with its conserved first and last residue. A D gene is named only where the DNA matches it firmly. Not every row has a clone size; where given, it reads once, few, many or a size class.

v_call	clone_size	d_call	j_call	cdr3_aa	cdr3_nt
TRBV6-1	NA	NA	TRBJ2-1	CASSEGGRTNDEQFF	TGTGCCAGCAGTGAAGGGGGGAGGACAAACGATGAGCAGTTCTTC
TRBV2	NA	TRBD2	TRBJ2-1	CASRERGSYNEQFF	TGTGCCAGCAGGGAGCGGGGCTCCTACAATGAGCAGTTCTTC
TRBV6-5	NA	TRBD1	TRBJ1-2	CASRRTGLMNYGYTF	TGTGCCAGCAGACGGACAGGGCTTATGAACTATGGCTACACCTTC
TRBV7-9	NA	NA	TRBJ2-5	CASSLTSVGAETQYF	TGTGCCAGCAGCTTAACTTCGGTCGGCGCAGAGACCCAGTACTTC
TRBV20-1	many	NA	TRBJ2-7	CSARRGEGVSYEQYF	TGCAGTGCTAGAAGGGGAGAAGGAGTATCCTACGAGCAGTACTTC
TRBV5-1	few	NA	TRBJ2-1	CTSSLDYEQFF	TGCACCAGCAGCTTGGATTATGAGCAGTTCTTC
TRBV29-1	NA	TRBD1	TRBJ2-3	CSVEDMFGTGPDTQYF	TGCAGCGTTGAAGATATGTTTGGGACAGGGCCAGATACGCAGTATTTT
TRBV10-3	few	TRBD1	TRBJ2-1	CAISEGQGANEQFF	TGTGCCATCAGTGAGGGACAGGGGGCCAATGAGCAGTTCTTC
TRBV6-6	NA	TRBD1	TRBJ1-1	CASSSIRTGGENTEAFF	TGTGCCAGCAGTTCAATCCGGACAGGGGGCGAGAACACTGAAGCTTTCTTT
TRBV12-3/TRBV12-4	many	NA	TRBJ2-5	CASSLYRAQETQYF	TGTGCCAGCAGTTTATACAGGGCTCAAGAGACCCAGTACTTC
TRBV19	once	TRBD1	TRBJ1-2	CASSESRQGYGYTF	TGTGCCAGTAGCGAGAGCCGACAGGGCTATGGCTACACCTTC
TRBV11-2	few	TRBD2	TRBJ2-4	CASSSRLAGVGLRLAKNIQYF	TGTGCCAGCAGCTCCAGACTAGCGGGAGTAGGGTTGAGGTTGGCCAAAAACATTCAGTACTTC
TRBV12-3/TRBV12-4	NA	NA	TRBJ2-3	CASSLGPEGYTQYF	TGTGCCAGCAGTTTAGGGCCTGAGGGATATACGCAGTATTTT
TRBV7-2	NA	NA	TRBJ1-2	CARSLEPNYGYTF	TGTGCCCGCAGCTTAGAACCTAACTATGGCTACACCTTC
TRBV3-1	few	TRBD1	TRBJ1-5	CASSQDSGQGYPQHF	TGTGCCAGCAGCCAAGATTCGGGACAGGGTTATCCCCAGCATTTT
TRBV27	NA	NA	TRBJ2-1	CASRSQGRGNEQFF	TGTGCCAGCAGATCACAGGGGAGGGGTAATGAGCAGTTCTTC
TRBV9	NA	NA	TRBJ2-2	CASSVTEQGNRKLYTNTGELFF	TGTGCCAGCAGCGTAACGGAACAGGGTAATAGGAAACTATACACGAACACCGGGGAGCTGTTTTTT
TRBV20-1	many	TRBD1	TRBJ2-5	CSAKDRVSSPQYF	TGCAGTGCTAAAGACAGGGTATCGAGTCCCCAGTACTTC
TRBV9	NA	TRBD1	TRBJ1-2	CASSRDRDRVYGYTF	TGTGCCAGCAGCCGTGACCGGGACAGGGTCTATGGCTACACCTTC
TRBV27	NA	NA	TRBJ1-6	CASSLSSGLVVSPLHF	TGTGCCAGCAGTTTATCGTCCGGACTGGTGGTATCACCCCTCCACTTT
TRBV4-1	few	NA	TRBJ2-7	CASSQVFLGRNSYEQYF	TGCGCCAGCAGCCAAGTCTTTTTGGGCAGGAACTCTTACGAGCAGTACTTC
TRBV7-9	NA	NA	TRBJ2-5	CAGRDGGGETQYF	TGTGCCGGCAGAGATGGAGGGGGTGAGACCCAGTACTTC
TRBV7-9	NA	TRBD2	TRBJ2-1	CASSQGTSGNHEQFF	TGTGCCAGCAGCCAAGGGACTAGCGGAAACCATGAGCAGTTCTTC
TRBV7-2	few	NA	TRBJ2-3	CASSLATPNTDTQYF	TGTGCCAGCAGCTTAGCCACCCCTAACACAGATACGCAGTATTTT
TRBV20-1	NA	NA	TRBJ1-5	CSASTGGGGSLSNQPQHF	TGCAGTGCTAGCACGGGTGGGGGGGGATCCTTAAGCAATCAGCCCCAGCATTTT
TRBV20-1	NA	NA	TRBJ2-5	CSASPPGTQYF	TGCAGTGCCAGTCCCCCGGGGACCCAGTACTTC
TRBV4-1	NA	NA	TRBJ2-1	CASSQTPMGLNEQFF	TGTGCCAGCAGCCAGACCCCGATGGGGTTGAATGAGCAGTTCTTC
TRBV14	NA	NA	TRBJ1-2	CASSQDLAGPRYGYTF	TGTGCCAGCAGCCAAGATTTGGCAGGGCCTCGCTATGGCTACACCTTC
TRBV6-2/TRBV6-3	few	NA	TRBJ2-3	CASGSGLSTDTQYF	TGTGCCAGCGGGTCGGGCCTTAGCACAGATACGCAGTATTTT
TRBV28	NA	TRBD1	TRBJ1-2	CASSSGQGGSFYHYTF	TGTGCCAGCAGTAGCGGACAGGGGGGATCATTTTATCACTACACCTTC
TRBV10-1	NA	NA	TRBJ2-1	CASRERIGWVEQFF	TGCGCCAGCAGGGAAAGGATCGGTTGGGTTGAGCAGTTCTTC
TRBV19	NA	NA	TRBJ1-6	CASSIATVKAFNSPLHF	TGTGCCAGTAGTATAGCGACGGTGAAGGCCTTTAATTCACCCCTCCACTTT
TRBV29-1	many	NA	TRBJ2-7	CSVANEGEQYF	TGCAGCGTGGCAAACGAGGGCGAGCAGTACTTC
TRBV14	NA	NA	TRBJ2-7	CASSLNLASYEQYF	TGTGCCAGCAGCCTAAATCTGGCTTCCTACGAGCAGTACTTC
TRBV7-9	few	NA	TRBJ2-7	CASSSGTRQIYEQYF	TGTGCCAGCAGCTCGGGAACGCGCCAGATATACGAGCAGTACTTC
TRBV5-1	few	NA	TRBJ1-1	CASSLEGGAAEAFF	TGCGCCAGCAGCTTGGAGGGGGGCGCCGCTGAAGCTTTCTTT
TRBV12-3/TRBV12-4	NA	NA	TRBJ2-7	CTSSLTESSYEQYF	TGTACCAGCAGTTTGACGGAAAGCTCCTACGAGCAGTACTTC
TRBV29-1	few	NA	TRBJ1-1	CSVASGFGTEAFF	TGCAGCGTTGCTTCGGGATTCGGGACTGAAGCTTTCTTT
TRBV5-5	many	TRBD2	TRBJ2-3	CASSLRSGGASTDTQYF	TGTGCCAGCAGCTTGAGGAGCGGGGGGGCTAGCACAGATACGCAGTATTTT
TRBV27	many	NA	TRBJ2-7	CASSPQVGGYEQYF	TGTGCCAGCAGTCCTCAGGTTGGGGGCTACGAGCAGTACTTC
TRBV12-5	few	NA	TRBJ2-1	CASAPAEGRSYNEQFF	TGTGCTAGTGCTCCTGCCGAGGGCCGCTCCTACAATGAGCAGTTCTTC